This T cell receptor (beta chain) stems from a study of shared clonotypes between healthy human individuals. Across the whole study: Samples came from a couple of female and a few male donors aged 18 to 49.

About this clone itself: Its antigen is unknown.

Only CD45RO-negative cells positively selected for CCR7 counted as naive CD8 cells, so terminally differentiated effector memory CD45RA+ cells were excluded. Participating donors were healthy, HIV-negative adults free of recent acute infections or vaccinations. The CDR3 length is 14 residues. Trimming removed 2 bases from V and 1 base from J, with 8 bases in between. Germline CDR1 reads MNHEY; CDR2 reads SVGAGI. Findings of the study overall: The genetic and exposure-history diversity represented was limited by few donors.

Original processing methods: ImmunoSEQ supplied junction-only sequences lacking quality scores, so filtering was different. Using immunoSEQ multiplex PCR, the repertoire was profiled, and TCRdb retains in-frame clones only, with some absent. V and J calls and clone size come straight from that table; D and trimming were deduced from the DNA. The repertoire holds roughly 1,800,000 clones, with approximately 94% as singletons. V and J are TRBV6-5 and TRBJ1-1; D call uncertain. The receptor's source is a man aged 18 to 30 in good health. The source material was naive CD8+ T cells sorted from blood. The DNA for the CDR3 is TGTGCCAGCAGTTACGAGGGCCCGAACACTGAAGCTTTCTTT. Translating it yields CASSYEGPNTEAFF.